Detailed here is one TCR beta chain. This specimen comes from a study of control samples from healthy donors and cancer patients. Profiling relied on immunoSEQ multiplex PCR, and the TCRdb table lists in-frame clones only, not all of them. The profile covers around 130,000 clones, with roughly 95% appearing a single time and approximately 4% taken by the ten largest. The receptor comes from a man aged 25-45 years in good health. The sample comprised blood.

This CDR3 is CASSETGIPGGYTF. The CDR3 region has the DNA TGTGCCAGCAGCGAGACAGGGATTCCCGGTGGCTACACCTTC. The chain carries TRBV5-5 and TRBJ1-2; 7 nucleotides align to TRBD1. The V gene's germline CDR1 is SGHKS and CDR2 YYEKEE (reference sequence). Germline trimming cut 4 bases from V and 7 bases from J; bases unmatched to any gene: 10. This CDR3 has 14 residues.